Reported below is one TCR beta chain. This table comes from immunoSEQ multiplex PCR, and its TCRdb copy is limited to in-frame clones, with some not included. The table includes about 160,000 clones, roughly 95% detected once. The data stem from a study of control samples from healthy donors and cancer patients. The length of the CDR3 is 14 residues. In germline, CDR1 is MDHEN, CDR2 SYDVKM. Germline trimming cut 6 bases from V and 3 bases from J; bases unmatched to any gene: 4. This receptor was obtained from a woman aged 25-40 years in good health. The chain couples TRBV28 to TRBJ2-3, with 9 bases matching TRBD1. Sequences were obtained from blood. DNA for the CDR3: TGTGCCAGCAGGGGACAGGGTATAACAGATACGCAGTATTTT. Amino acid sequence: CASRGQGITDTQYF.